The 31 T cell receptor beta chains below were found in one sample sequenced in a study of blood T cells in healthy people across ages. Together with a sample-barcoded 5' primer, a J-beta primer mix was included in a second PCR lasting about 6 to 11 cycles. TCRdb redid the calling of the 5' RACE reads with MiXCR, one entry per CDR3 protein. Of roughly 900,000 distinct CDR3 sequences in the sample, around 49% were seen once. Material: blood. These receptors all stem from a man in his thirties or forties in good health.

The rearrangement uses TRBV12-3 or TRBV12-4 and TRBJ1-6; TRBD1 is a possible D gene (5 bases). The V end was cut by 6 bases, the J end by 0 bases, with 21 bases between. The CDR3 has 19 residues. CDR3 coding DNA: TGTGCCAGCAGACTAAACTGGTGGGACGTTAGCTCCTATAATTCACCCCTCCACTTT. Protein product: CASRLNWWDVSSYNSPLHF.

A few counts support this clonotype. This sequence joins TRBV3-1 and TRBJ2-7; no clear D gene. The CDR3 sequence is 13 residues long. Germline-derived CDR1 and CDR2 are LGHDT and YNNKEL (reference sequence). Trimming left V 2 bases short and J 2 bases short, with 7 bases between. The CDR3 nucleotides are TGTGCCAGCAGCCAATCTTCTACCTACGAGCAGTACTTC. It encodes CASSQSSTYEQYF.

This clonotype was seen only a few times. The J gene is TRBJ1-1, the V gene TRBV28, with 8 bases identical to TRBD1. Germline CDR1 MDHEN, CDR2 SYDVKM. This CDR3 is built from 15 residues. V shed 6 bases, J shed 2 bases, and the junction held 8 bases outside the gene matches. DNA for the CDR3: TGTGCCAGCAGGTTCCCCGGACAGGGAAACACTGAAGCTTTCTTT. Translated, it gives CASRFPGQGNTEAFF.

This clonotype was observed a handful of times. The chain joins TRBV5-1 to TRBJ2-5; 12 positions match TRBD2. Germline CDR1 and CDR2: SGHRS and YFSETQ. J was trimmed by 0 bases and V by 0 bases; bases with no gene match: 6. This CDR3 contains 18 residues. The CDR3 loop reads CASSLVLAGGLNQETQYF. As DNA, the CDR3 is TGCGCCAGCAGCTTGGTACTAGCGGGGGGCTTGAACCAAGAGACCCAGTACTTC.

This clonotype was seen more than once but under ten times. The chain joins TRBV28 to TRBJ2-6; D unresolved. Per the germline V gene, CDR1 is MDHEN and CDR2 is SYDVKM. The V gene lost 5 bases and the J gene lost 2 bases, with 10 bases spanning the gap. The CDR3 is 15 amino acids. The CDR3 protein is CASSPPDTGANVLTF. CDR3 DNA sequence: TGTGCCAGCAGTCCCCCGGATACTGGGGCCAACGTCCTGACTTTC.

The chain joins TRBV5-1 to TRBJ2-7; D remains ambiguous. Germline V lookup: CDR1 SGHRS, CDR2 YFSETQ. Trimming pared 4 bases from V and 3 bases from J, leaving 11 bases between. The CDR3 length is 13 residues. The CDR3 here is CASSIETDYEQYF. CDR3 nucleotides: TGCGCCAGCAGCATTGAGACGGACTACGAGCAGTACTTC. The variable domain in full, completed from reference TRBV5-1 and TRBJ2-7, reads KAGVTQTPRYLIKTRGQQVTLSCSPISGHRSVSWYQQTPGQGLQFLFEYFSETQRNKGNFPGRFSGRQFSNSRSEMNVSTLELGDSALYLCASSIETDYEQYFGPGTRLTVT.

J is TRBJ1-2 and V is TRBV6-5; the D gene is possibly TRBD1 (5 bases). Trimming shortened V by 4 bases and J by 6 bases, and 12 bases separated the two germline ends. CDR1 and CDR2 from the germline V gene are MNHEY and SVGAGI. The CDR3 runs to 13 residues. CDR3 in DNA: TGTGCCAGCAGTTCCAGGGTGGGGAATGGCTACACCTTC. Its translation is CASSSRVGNGYTF.

The CDR3 nucleotides read TGCAGTGCTAGAGTAATTGGTGGCGTGAACACTGAAGCTTTCTTT. It codes for CSARVIGGVNTEAFF. The V call is TRBV20-1, the J call TRBJ1-1; D gene ambiguous. CDR1 is DFQATT and CDR2 is SNEGSKA in the germline V gene (reference sequence). The CDR3 extends over 15 amino acids. Trimming shortened V by 1 base and J by 0 bases, and 12 bases separated the two germline ends.

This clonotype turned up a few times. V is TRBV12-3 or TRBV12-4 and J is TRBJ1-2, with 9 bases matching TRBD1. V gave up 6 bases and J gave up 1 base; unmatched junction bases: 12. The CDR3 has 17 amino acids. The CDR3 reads CASRRGQGPDINYGYTF. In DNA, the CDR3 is TGTGCCAGCAGACGTGGACAGGGGCCTGACATTAACTATGGCTACACCTTC.

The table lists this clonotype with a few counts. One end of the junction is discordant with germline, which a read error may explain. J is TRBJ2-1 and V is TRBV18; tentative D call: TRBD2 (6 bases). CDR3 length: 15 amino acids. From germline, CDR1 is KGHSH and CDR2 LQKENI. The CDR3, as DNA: TGTGCCAGCTCATCACCAGGAGGGTCCTACAATGAGCAGTTCTTC. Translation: CASSSPGGSYNEQFF.

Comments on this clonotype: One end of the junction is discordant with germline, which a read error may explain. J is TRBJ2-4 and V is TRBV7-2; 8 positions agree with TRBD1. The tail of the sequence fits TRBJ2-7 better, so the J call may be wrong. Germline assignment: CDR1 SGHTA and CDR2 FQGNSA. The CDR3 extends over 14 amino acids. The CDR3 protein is CAGSRQGIGYEQYF. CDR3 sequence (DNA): TGTGCCGGCAGCAGACAGGGGATAGGTTACGAGCAGTACTTC.

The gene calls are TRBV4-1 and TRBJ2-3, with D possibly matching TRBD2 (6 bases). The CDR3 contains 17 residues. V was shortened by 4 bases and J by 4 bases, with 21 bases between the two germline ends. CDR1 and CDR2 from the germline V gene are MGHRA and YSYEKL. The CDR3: CASSRAFGRTNSDTQYF. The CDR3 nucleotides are TGCGCCAGCAGCCGTGCCTTCGGGCGGACTAACTCAGATACGCAGTATTTT.

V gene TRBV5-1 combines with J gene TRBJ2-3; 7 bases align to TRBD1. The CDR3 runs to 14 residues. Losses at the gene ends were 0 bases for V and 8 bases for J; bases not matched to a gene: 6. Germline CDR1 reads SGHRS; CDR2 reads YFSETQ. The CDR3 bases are TGCGCCAGCAGCTTGGAGGGGGCTGGTACTACGCAGTATTTT. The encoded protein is CASSLEGAGTTQYF.

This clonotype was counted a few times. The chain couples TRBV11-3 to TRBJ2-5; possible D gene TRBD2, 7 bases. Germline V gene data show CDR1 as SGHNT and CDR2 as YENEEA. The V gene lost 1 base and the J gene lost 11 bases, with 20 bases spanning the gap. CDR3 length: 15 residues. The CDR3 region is CASSLVAGASGEQYF. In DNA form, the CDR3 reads TGTGCCAGCAGCTTAGTCGCGGGGGCTTCGGGGGAGCAGTACTTC. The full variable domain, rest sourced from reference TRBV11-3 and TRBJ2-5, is EAGVVQSPRYKIIEKKQPVAFWCNPISGHNTLYWYLQNLGQGPELLIRYENEEAVDDSQLPKDRFSAERLKGVDSTLKIQPAELGDSAVYLCASSLVAGASGEQYFGPGTRLLVL.

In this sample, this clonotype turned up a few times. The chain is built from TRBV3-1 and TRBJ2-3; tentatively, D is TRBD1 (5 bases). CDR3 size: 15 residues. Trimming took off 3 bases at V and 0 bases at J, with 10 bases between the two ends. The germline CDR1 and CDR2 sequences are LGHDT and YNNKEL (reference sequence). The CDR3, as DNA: TGTGCCAGCAGCCAGGACACACTAAGCACAGATACGCAGTATTTT. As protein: CASSQDTLSTDTQYF.

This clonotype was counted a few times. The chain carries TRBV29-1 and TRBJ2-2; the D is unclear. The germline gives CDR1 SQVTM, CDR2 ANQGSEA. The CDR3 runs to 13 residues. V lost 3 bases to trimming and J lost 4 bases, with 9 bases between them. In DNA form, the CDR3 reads TGCAGCGTTGATGGGCTAGTCACCGGGGAGCTGTTTTTT. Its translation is CSVDGLVTGELFF.

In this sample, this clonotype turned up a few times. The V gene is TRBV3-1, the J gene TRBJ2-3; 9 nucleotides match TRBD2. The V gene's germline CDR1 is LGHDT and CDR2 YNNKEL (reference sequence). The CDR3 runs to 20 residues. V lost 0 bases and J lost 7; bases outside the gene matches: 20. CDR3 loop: CASSQEVEASGDRYYYTQYF. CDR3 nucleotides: TGTGCCAGCAGCCAAGAAGTAGAGGCTAGCGGGGATCGATATTACTATACGCAGTATTTT.

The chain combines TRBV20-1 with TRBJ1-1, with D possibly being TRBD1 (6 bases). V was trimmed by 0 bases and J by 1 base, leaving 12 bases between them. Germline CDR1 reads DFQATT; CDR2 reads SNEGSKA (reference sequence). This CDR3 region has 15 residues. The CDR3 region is CSARDPLTGNTEAFF. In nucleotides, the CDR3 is TGCAGTGCTAGAGATCCCCTGACAGGGAACACTGAAGCTTTCTTT.

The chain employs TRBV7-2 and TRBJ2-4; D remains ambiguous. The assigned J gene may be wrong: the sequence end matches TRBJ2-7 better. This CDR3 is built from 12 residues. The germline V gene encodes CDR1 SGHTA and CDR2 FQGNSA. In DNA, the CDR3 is TGTGCCAGCAGCTCTCCGTTGACCGAGCAGTACTTC. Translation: CASSSPLTEQYF.

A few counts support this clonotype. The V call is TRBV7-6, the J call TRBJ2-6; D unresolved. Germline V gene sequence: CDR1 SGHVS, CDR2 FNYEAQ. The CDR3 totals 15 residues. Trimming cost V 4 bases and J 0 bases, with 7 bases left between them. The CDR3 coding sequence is TGTGCCAGCAGCTCTTTTGGCTCTGGGGCCAACGTCCTGACTTTC. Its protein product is CASSSFGSGANVLTF.

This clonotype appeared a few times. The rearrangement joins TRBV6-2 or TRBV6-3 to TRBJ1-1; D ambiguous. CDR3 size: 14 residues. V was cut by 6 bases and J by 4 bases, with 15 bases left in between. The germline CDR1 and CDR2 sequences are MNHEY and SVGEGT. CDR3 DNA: TGTGCCAGCAGACCTCCGGGAAGTATCACTGAAGCTTTCTTT. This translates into CASRPPGSITEAFF.

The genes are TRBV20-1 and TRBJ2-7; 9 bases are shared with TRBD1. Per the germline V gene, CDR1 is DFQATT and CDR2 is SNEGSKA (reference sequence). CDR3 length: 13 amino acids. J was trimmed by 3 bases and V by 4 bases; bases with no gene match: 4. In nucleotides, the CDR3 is TGCAGTGCTATAGGGACAGGGAACTACGAGCAGTACTTC. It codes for CSAIGTGNYEQYF.

The CDR3 nucleotides are TGTGCCAGCTCACGCAACAGTTGCGGTGGAAACACCATATATTTT. This sequence encodes CASSRNSCGGNTIYF. The chain combines TRBV18 with TRBJ1-3; D gene ambiguous. With 4 bases removed from V and 3 bases from J, the gap between germline ends came to 13 bases. Germline assignment: CDR1 KGHSH and CDR2 LQKENI. This CDR3 contains 15 residues.

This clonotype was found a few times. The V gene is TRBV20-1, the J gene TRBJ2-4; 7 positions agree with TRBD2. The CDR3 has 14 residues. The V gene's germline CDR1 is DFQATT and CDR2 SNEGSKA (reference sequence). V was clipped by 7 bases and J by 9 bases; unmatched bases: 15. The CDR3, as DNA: TGCAGTGTCGGTGCGGGGGACGGCATCGGCATTCAGTACTTC. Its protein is CSVGAGDGIGIQYF.

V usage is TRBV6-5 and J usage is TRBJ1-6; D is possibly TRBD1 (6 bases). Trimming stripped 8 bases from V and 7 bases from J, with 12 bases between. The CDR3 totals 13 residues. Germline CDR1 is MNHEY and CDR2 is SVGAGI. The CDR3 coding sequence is TGTGCCAGCCAACCAGGGGTAAATTCACCCCTCCACTTT. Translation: CASQPGVNSPLHF.

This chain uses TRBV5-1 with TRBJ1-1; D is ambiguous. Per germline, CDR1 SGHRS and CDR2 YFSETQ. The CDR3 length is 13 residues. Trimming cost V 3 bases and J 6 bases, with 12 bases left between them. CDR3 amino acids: CASSSMLYAEAFF. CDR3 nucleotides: TGCGCCAGCAGCTCGATGTTGTACGCTGAAGCTTTCTTT. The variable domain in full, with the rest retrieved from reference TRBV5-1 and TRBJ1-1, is KAGVTQTPRYLIKTRGQQVTLSCSPISGHRSVSWYQQTPGQGLQFLFEYFSETQRNKGNFPGRFSGRQFSNSRSEMNVSTLELGDSALYLCASSSMLYAEAFFGQGTRLTVV.

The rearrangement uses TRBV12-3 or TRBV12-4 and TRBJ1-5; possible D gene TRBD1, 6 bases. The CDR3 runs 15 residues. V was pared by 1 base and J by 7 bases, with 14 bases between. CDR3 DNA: TGTGCCAGCAGTTTAGATGGGGGCATCGGCCAGCCCCAGCATTTT. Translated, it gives CASSLDGGIGQPQHF.

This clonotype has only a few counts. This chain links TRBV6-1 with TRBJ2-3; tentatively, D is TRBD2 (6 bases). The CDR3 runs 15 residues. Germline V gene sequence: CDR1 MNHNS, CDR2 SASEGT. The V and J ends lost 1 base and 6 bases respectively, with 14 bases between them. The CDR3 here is CASSEGGGEVDTQYF. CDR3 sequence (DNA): TGTGCCAGCAGTGAAGGGGGCGGGGAGGTGGATACGCAGTATTTT.

This chain's CDR3 is CASSLGSAPLHF. The CDR3, as DNA: TGTGCCAGCAGTCTAGGTTCGGCACCCCTCCACTTT. The V and J genes are TRBV27 and TRBJ1-6; D not certain. Trimming stripped 5 bases from V and 11 bases from J, with 10 bases between. From germline, CDR1 is MNHEY and CDR2 SMNVEV (reference sequence). The CDR3 loop spans 12 amino acids.

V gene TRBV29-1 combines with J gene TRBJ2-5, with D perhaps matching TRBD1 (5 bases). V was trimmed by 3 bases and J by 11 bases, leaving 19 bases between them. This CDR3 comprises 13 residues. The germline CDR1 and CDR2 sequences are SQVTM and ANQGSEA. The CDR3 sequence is CSVDQFDSNEQYF. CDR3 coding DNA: TGCAGCGTTGATCAATTTGACAGTAATGAGCAGTACTTC.

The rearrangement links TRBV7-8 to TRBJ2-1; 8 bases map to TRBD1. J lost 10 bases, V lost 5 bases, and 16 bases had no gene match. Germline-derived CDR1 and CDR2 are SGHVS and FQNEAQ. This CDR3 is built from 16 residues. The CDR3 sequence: CASSIGGQAASYEQFF. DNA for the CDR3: TGTGCCAGCAGCATTGGGGGACAGGCGGCTTCTTACGAGCAGTTCTTC.